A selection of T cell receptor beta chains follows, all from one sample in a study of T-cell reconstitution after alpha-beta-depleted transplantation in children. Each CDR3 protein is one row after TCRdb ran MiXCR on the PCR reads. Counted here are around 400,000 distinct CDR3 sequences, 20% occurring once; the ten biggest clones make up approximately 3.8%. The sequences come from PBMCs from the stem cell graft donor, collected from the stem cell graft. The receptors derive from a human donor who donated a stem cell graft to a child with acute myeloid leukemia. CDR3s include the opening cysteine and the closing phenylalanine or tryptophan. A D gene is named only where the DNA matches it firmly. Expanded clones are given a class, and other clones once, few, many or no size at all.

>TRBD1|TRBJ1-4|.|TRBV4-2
TGTGCCAGCAGAATAGTCGACAGGGGAAATGAAAAACTGTTTTTT
CASRIVDRGNEKLFF
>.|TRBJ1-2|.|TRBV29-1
TGCAGCGTTGAAGGCCAAAGGCTTAGCTACACCTTC
CSVEGQRLSYTF
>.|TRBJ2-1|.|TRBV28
TGTGCCAGCAGTTTCCTCTCGAGCGAGCTATACAATGAGCAGTTCTTC
CASSFLSSELYNEQFF
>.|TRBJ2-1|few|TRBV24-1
TGTGCCACCAGTCCCACGGACGGAAGCTCCTACAATGAGCAGTTCTTC
CATSPTDGSSYNEQFF
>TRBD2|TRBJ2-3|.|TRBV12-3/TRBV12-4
TGTGCCAGCAACCGACTAGCAACTAGCACAGATACGCAGTATTTT
CASNRLATSTDTQYF
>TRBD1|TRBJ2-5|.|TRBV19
TGTGCCACCCAGAGAGGGGGCTTTGAGACCCAGTACTTC
CATQRGGFETQYF
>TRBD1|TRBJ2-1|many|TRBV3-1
TGTGCCAGCAGCCAAGGCGTCCCGGGACAGGGGTCAGGAGAGCAGTTCTTC
CASSQGVPGQGSGEQFF
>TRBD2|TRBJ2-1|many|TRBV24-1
TGTGCCACCAGTGATTTGAAGCTAGCGGGAAATGAGCAGTTCTTC
CATSDLKLAGNEQFF
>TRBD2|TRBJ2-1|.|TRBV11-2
TGTGCCAGCAGAAAACCGGGACTAGTCCCCAATGAGCAGTTCTTC
CASRKPGLVPNEQFF
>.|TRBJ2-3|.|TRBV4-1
TGCGCCAGCAGCCAAGAAAGTCTTGCGTCGCAGTATTTT
CASSQESLASQYF
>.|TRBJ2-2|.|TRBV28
TGTGCCAGCAGTCCCCTAGGGGCAGGGGACCCCGGGGAGCTGTTTTTT
CASSPLGAGDPGELFF
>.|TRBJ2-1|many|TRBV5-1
TGCGCCAGCAGACGATCTTCGGACATCAATGAGCAGTTCTTC
CASRRSSDINEQFF
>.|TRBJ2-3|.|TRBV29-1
TGCAGCGTCCCTATATTAGATACGCAGTATTTT
CSVPILDTQYF
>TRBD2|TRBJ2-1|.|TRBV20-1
TGCGGGGGGGGACTAGCACCTTACAATGAGCAGTTCTTC
CGGGLAPYNEQFF
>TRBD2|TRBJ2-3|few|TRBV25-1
TGTGCCAGCAGCAACGGGACTAGCGGGAGTTGGCGTATCCATGGCGCTAGCACAGATACGCAGTATTTT
CASSNGTSGSWRIHGASTDTQYF
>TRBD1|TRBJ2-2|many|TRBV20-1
TGCAGTGCTAGAAGGGGACAGCCGAACACCGGGGAGCTGTTTTTT
CSARRGQPNTGELFF
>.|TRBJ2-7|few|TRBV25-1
TGTGCCAGCAGTGACGCGAGCCGGACCTACGAGCAGTACTTC
CASSDASRTYEQYF
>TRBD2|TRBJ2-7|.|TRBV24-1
TGTGCCACCAGTGACACCACGGGACTAACCTACGAGCAGTACTTC
CATSDTTGLTYEQYF
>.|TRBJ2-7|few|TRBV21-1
TGTGCCAGCAGCAAAGAAGACGGGAGCTCCTACGAGCAGTACTTC
CASSKEDGSSYEQYF
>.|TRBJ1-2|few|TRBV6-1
TGTGCCAGCAGCCGACCCAAATCGGGGAATCGGAGTGGCTACACCTTC
CASSRPKSGNRSGYTF
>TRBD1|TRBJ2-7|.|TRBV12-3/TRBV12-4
TGTGCCAGCAGTCCCGGACAGGGGTGGTACTTC
CASSPGQGWYF
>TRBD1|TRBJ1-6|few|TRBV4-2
TGTGCCAGCGGAGGGAGGACAGGGGGTCGTAATTCACCCCTCCACTTT
CASGGRTGGRNSPLHF
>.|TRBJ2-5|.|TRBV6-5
TGTGCCAGCAGTTACTCGAGGGTAGCGGAGGCGCAAGAGACCCAGTACTTC
CASSYSRVAEAQETQYF
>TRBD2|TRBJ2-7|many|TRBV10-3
TGTGCCATCAGTGATAAGGGGAGGGTACCCAGTTACGAGCAGTACTTC
CAISDKGRVPSYEQYF
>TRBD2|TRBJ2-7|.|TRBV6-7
TGTGCCCCCCGGGGGGTCAGCGAGCAGTACTTC
CAPRGVSEQYF
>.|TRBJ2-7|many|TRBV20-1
TGCAGTGCTAGTAGTAGCGTCCCTACCTACGAGCAGTACTTC
CSASSSVPTYEQYF
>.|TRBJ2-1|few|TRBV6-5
TGTGCCAGCAGTTCCCCCTTGCGGTACAATGAGCAGTTCTTC
CASSSPLRYNEQFF
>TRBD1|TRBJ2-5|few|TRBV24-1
TGTGCCACCAGTGACGACAGGGTAAGGGAGACCCAGTACTTC
CATSDDRVRETQYF
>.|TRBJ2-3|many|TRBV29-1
TGCAGCGTGCACCGGAGTACCACAGATACGCAGTATTTT
CSVHRSTTDTQYF
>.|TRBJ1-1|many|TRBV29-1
TGCAGCGTGGTCGTCTTGGACGGGAAGACTGAAGCTTTCTTT
CSVVVLDGKTEAFF
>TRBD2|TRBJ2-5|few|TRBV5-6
TGTGCCAGCGGGGGAGGCGGGAGCCAAGAGACCCAGTACTTC
CASGGGGSQETQYF
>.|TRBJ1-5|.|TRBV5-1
TGCGCCAGCAGCTTGGCGACAGGATTGGGACAGCCCCAGCATTTT
CASSLATGLGQPQHF
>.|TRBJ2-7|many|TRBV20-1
TGCAGTGCTAACACCGGAGAACCCCAGTACTTC
CSANTGEPQYF